Below are 20 T cell receptor beta chains sequenced from a single sample in a study of read filtering for tumor transcriptome and immune sequencing. The library was built from roughly 400 ng RNA with molecular barcoded adaptors for alpha/delta and beta/gamma chains. TCRdb redid the calling of the reads with MiXCR, one entry per CDR3 protein. This sample has some 130,000 distinct CDR3 sequences, with approximately 13% found just once. Sequenced input: a population of CD138-negative cells sorted from bone marrow. Receptors were obtained from a donor aged 40 or over with multiple myeloma.

This clonotype was recorded a few times. The chain employs TRBV5-1 and TRBJ1-1; 9 bases are a match to TRBD1. CDR3 size: 14 residues. The V gene end was trimmed by 6 bases and the J gene end by 3 bases; junction bases not matched to a gene: 6. Germline CDR1 SGHRS, CDR2 YFSETQ. The CDR3 loop is CASMLTGGHTEAFF. The CDR3 nucleotides are TGCGCCAGCATGCTCACAGGGGGCCACACTGAAGCTTTCTTT.

This clonotype has ten or more counts. Written as DNA, the CDR3 is TGTGCCAGCAGGAGGGGGAGCTACGAGCAGTACTTC. Amino acid sequence: CASRRGSYEQYF. The chain is built from TRBV12-3 or TRBV12-4 and TRBJ2-7, with D perhaps TRBD1 (6 bases). CDR3 length: 12 residues. V gave up 6 bases and J gave up 3 bases, with 9 bases separating them.

J is TRBJ2-3 and V is TRBV12-5; a possible D gene is TRBD2 (6 bases). The germline V and J ends were trimmed by 1 base and 5 bases, with 13 bases remaining between them. Germline V gene data show CDR1 as LGHNT and CDR2 as FRNRAP. This CDR3 spans 15 amino acids. CDR3 amino acids: CASGLGTGVGDTQYF. The CDR3 DNA follows: TGTGCTAGTGGTTTGGGGACGGGAGTAGGAGATACGCAGTATTTT.

In this sample, this clonotype turned up many times. This chain joins TRBV5-1 and TRBJ2-3; 7 bases fit TRBD2. Germline-derived CDR1 and CDR2 are SGHRS and YFSETQ. This CDR3 has 16 residues. V gave up 3 bases and J gave up 0 bases; unmatched junction bases: 7. As DNA, the CDR3 is TGCGCCAGCAGCTCCCCTGGCGGGAGAAGCACAGATACGCAGTATTTT. Amino acids: CASSSPGGRSTDTQYF.

This clonotype was recorded many times. The chain links TRBV6-6 to TRBJ2-2, with 12 bases that match TRBD2. The germline gives CDR1 MNHNY, CDR2 SVGAGI (reference sequence). V trimming: 6 bases; J trimming: 1 base; junction bases outside the gene matches: 0. The CDR3 runs 15 residues. This CDR3 reads CASRTSGGNTGELFF. The CDR3 bases are TGTGCCAGCAGGACTAGCGGGGGGAACACCGGGGAGCTGTTTTTT.

This clonotype occurred many times. V and J are TRBV18 and TRBJ2-7; D unresolved. The CDR3 is 13 amino acids. Deletions cut 3 bases from V and 5 bases from J, with 11 bases between. Germline-derived CDR1 and CDR2 are KGHSH and LQKENI. CDR3 nucleotides: TGTGCCAGCTCACCCTCCGGCCGGGACGAGCAGTACTTC. Translation: CASSPSGRDEQYF.

With respect to this clonotype: A read error is possible here, since a much larger clone lies one base away. The V and J genes are TRBV7-2 and TRBJ1-1; D remains ambiguous. The CDR3 is made up of 14 amino acids. CDR1 and CDR2 from the germline V gene are SGHTA and FQGNSA. CDR3 bases: TGTGCCAGCAGCTTCCGGGTTCTGAACACTGAAGCTTCCTTT. Amino acids: CASSFRVLNTEASF. Drawing the rest from reference TRBV7-2 and TRBJ1-1, the complete variable domain is GAGVSQSPSNKVTEKGKDVELRCDPISGHTALYWYRQSLGQGLEFLIYFQGNSAPDKSGLPSDRFSAERTGGSVSTLTIQRTQQEDSAVYLCASSFRVLNTEASFGQGTRLTVV.

This clonotype came up many times. The gene calls are TRBV29-1 and TRBJ2-1, with 7 bases identical to TRBD2. The CDR3 spans 13 residues. Germline CDR1 reads SQVTM; CDR2 reads ANQGSEA. Trimming took 4 bases from V and 4 from J; bases not matched to a gene: 4. CDR3 amino acids: CSVGASGYNEQFF. CDR3 DNA: TGCAGCGTTGGGGCTAGCGGTTACAATGAGCAGTTCTTC.

This clonotype has ten or more counts. This chain's CDR3 is CASSLAGDLIGYTF. In nucleotides, the CDR3 is TGTGCCAGCAGCTTGGCAGGGGATCTTATAGGCTACACCTTC. V and J are TRBV7-9 and TRBJ1-2; D may be TRBD1 (6 bases). From germline, CDR1 is SEHNR and CDR2 FQNEAQ (reference sequence). This CDR3 region has 14 residues. V dropped 3 bases and J dropped 8 bases, with 16 bases sitting between them.

This clonotype showed up just a few times. The genes are TRBV6-1 and TRBJ1-6; D is perhaps TRBD1 (6 bases). V was cut by 10 bases and J by 8 bases, with 18 bases left in between. Germline CDR1 and CDR2: MNHNS and SASEGT. The CDR3 has 14 residues. The CDR3 protein is CATQGWGQDSPLHF. The DNA of the CDR3 is TGTGCCACCCAGGGATGGGGACAAGATTCACCCCTCCACTTT.

Points on this clonotype: This likely reflects a read error, since a far larger clone is one base away. This rearrangement joins TRBV5-8 to TRBJ2-1; D unclear. The ends were cut back, 3 bases at V and 5 bases at J, with 12 bases in the middle. The CDR3 has 14 residues. Per germline, CDR1 SGHTS and CDR2 YDEGEE. DNA for the CDR3: TGTGCCAGCAGCTCGCAAGGTTATCACAATGAGCAGTTCTTC. Translating gives CASSSQGYHNEQFF.

The sample holds a few counts of this clonotype. The chain combines TRBV20-1 with TRBJ1-3, with no clear D. The V gene lost 2 bases and the J gene lost 6 bases, with 11 bases spanning the gap. Germline-derived CDR1 and CDR2 are DFQATT and SNEGSKA (reference sequence). This CDR3 region has 13 residues. CDR3 DNA sequence: TGCAGTGCTAGACAGAGCCCTGAAAACACCATATATTTT. Translating gives CSARQSPENTIYF.

This clonotype has ten or more counts. The gene calls are TRBV19 and TRBJ1-1, with a possible D match to TRBD1 (5 bases). V lost 7 bases and J 3 bases, leaving 15 bases between the germline ends. Per the germline V gene, CDR1 is LNHDA and CDR2 is SQIVND (reference sequence). This CDR3 is 14 amino acids long. The CDR3 bases are TGTGCCAGTAAGTGGAGGGGTTCCCACACTGAAGCTTTCTTT. It encodes CASKWRGSHTEAFF.

This clonotype was recorded many times. The chain recombines TRBV29-1 with TRBJ2-7; weak D call: TRBD1 (5 bases). Germline CDR1 and CDR2: SQVTM and ANQGSEA. The V and J ends lost 4 bases and 2 bases respectively, with 12 bases between them. This CDR3 has 13 residues. The CDR3 loop is CSVVVQGAYEQYF. CDR3 DNA sequence: TGCAGCGTTGTGGTTCAGGGCGCCTACGAGCAGTACTTC.

This clonotype appeared many times. The rearrangement links TRBV5-1 to TRBJ2-2; D gene ambiguous. CDR3 length: 15 amino acids. Germline lookup yields CDR1 SGHRS and CDR2 YFSETQ. Trimming pared 0 bases from V and 2 bases from J, leaving 8 bases between. The chain's CDR3 is CASSLDRPNTGELFF. The CDR3 DNA follows: TGCGCCAGCAGCTTGGACAGACCAAACACCGGGGAGCTGTTTTTT. Full variable domain (outside the CDR3, taken from reference TRBV5-1 and TRBJ2-2): KAGVTQTPRYLIKTRGQQVTLSCSPISGHRSVSWYQQTPGQGLQFLFEYFSETQRNKGNFPGRFSGRQFSNSRSEMNVSTLELGDSALYLCASSLDRPNTGELFFGEGSRLTVL.

The rearrangement links TRBV4-2 to TRBJ2-2, with D perhaps TRBD2 (6 bases). The germline CDR1 and CDR2 sequences are LGHNA and YNFKEQ. Trimming removed 0 bases from V and 4 bases from J, with 12 bases in between. This CDR3 has 16 amino acids. CDR3 nucleotides: TGTGCCAGCAGCCAAGACGCTAGCGTTGGCACCGGGGAGCTGTTTTTT. It is translated as CASSQDASVGTGELFF.

This clonotype came up many times. The CDR3 DNA reads as TGTGCCTTCCGAGCGGGATCCGCTTTTAATGAGCAGTTCTTC. Amino acid sequence: CAFRAGSAFNEQFF. The chain couples TRBV7-9 to TRBJ2-1; 7 nucleotides agree with TRBD2. Germline CDR1 reads SEHNR; CDR2 reads FQNEAQ (reference sequence). Unmatched junction bases numbered 14, after V lost 11 bases and J lost 7 bases. The CDR3 contains 14 residues.

This clonotype was detected ten times or more. CDR3 sequence reads: CASRTRDRDEKLFF. The CDR3 DNA sequence: TGTGCCAGCAGAACCCGGGACAGGGATGAAAAACTGTTTTTT. The rearrangement uses TRBV6-2 or TRBV6-3 and TRBJ1-4; 9 positions agree with TRBD1. The germline V gene has CDR1 MNHEY and CDR2 SVGEGT. The CDR3 totals 14 residues. Trimming took 6 bases from V and 6 from J; bases not matched to a gene: 5.

This clonotype came up many times. The chain uses TRBV7-8 and TRBJ2-6, with D uncertain. In germline, CDR1 is SGHVS, CDR2 FQNEAQ. V lost 1 base, J lost 1 base, and 8 bases lay in between. The CDR3 has 16 amino acids. The CDR3 nucleotides are TGTGCCAGCAGCTTAGTACCCGGATCTGGGGCCAACGTCCTGACTTTC. This sequence encodes CASSLVPGSGANVLTF.

Of note for this clonotype: With a much larger clone just one base away, this may be a read error. The conserved closing phenylalanine or tryptophan is absent in this CDR3, likely reflecting a read error. This rearrangement joins TRBV6-1 to TRBJ2-4, with D perhaps matching TRBD2 (5 bases). The CDR3 contains 13 residues. V was trimmed by 6 bases and J by 8 bases, leaving 14 bases between them. Germline V gives CDR1 MNHNS, CDR2 SASEGT. The DNA for the CDR3 is TGTGCCAGCAGAACCGGGCCCGGGGACATTCAGTACCTC. Amino acid sequence: CASRTGPGDIQYL.